This TCR beta chain emerged from a study of TIL therapy for anti-PD-1-resistant metastatic lung cancer. Study-wide background: Tumors carried a median around 1.4 non-synonymous mutations per megabase.

Time point defined: pre-treatment sample, taken before nivolumab and TIL therapy. The tumor samples were excised metastases, mostly pleural nodules or supraclavicular lymph nodes. Regarding the study as a whole: Many TIL product clones were absent from baseline tumor, suggesting clonal contraction.

The immunoSEQ assay was v3. Sequencing used immunoSEQ multiplex PCR; TCRdb keeps in-frame clones, though not all of them. This table holds tens of thousands of clones, 72% found once. A few counts support this clone. Its specificity is unknown. The CDR3 loop spans 15 amino acids. V lost 3 bases to trimming and J lost 2 bases; unmatched junction nucleotides: 4. Germline V lookup: CDR1 SGHNT, CDR2 YYREEE (reference sequence). The chain links TRBV5-4 to TRBJ2-7; 11 nucleotides line up with TRBD1. Specimen: tumor tissue, collected at baseline. This sequence was found in a person aged 25 to 79 with non-small cell lung cancer. CDR3 DNA sequence: TGTGCCAGCAGCTCAAGGGGACAGGGGGCCTACGAGCAGTACTTC. It encodes CASSSRGQGAYEQYF.